This T cell receptor beta chain is from a study of blood T cell repertoires in COVID-19. Germline loops: CDR1 MNHEY, CDR2 SVGAGI. Between the trimmed V and J ends, which lost 2 bases and 5 bases, there was a span of 13 bases. This CDR3 has 14 residues. The repertoire was sequenced with immunoSEQ multiplex PCR; TCRdb's copy has only in-frame clones and lacks some. Among 110,000 to 150,000 clones listed, 88% were seen once. V is TRBV6-5 and J is TRBJ2-7, with D possibly being TRBD1 (7 bases). The sequenced sample consisted of peripheral blood. The clonotype originates from a woman in her 50s with acute or convalescent COVID-19. DNA for the CDR3: TGTGCCAGCAGTTACGACAGGGAGGCTCACGAGCAGTACTTC. Translated, it gives CASSYDREAHEQYF.